Sequencing of this TCR beta chain was carried out in a study of CD8 T cells in ankylosing spondylitis. Regarding the study as a whole: Matched ankylosing spondylitis synovial fluid reportedly showed significant enrichment of disease-linked clones. Peripheral blood samples showed relatively rare disease-linked clones, and these clones were CD8+.

This clonotype was seen only a few times. Its target is unknown. Via MiXCR, TCRdb re-called the 5' RACE reads, giving one row per CDR3 protein. The data hold 85,000 to 90,000 distinct CDR3 sequences, with around 25% observed a single time. Germline-derived CDR1 and CDR2 are MDHEN and SYDVKM. This CDR3 is built from 14 residues. V dropped 5 bases and J dropped 6 bases, with 13 bases sitting between them. The sequenced sample was blood, either unsorted or a sorted T cell fraction (not recorded which). J is TRBJ2-2 and V is TRBV28; no firm D call. The sequence derives from a male donor with ankylosing spondylitis or in good health (not recorded which). This CDR3 reads CASSPAMRAGELFF. DNA for the CDR3: TGTGCCAGCAGTCCGGCTATGCGCGCCGGGGAGCTGTTTTTT.